These T cell receptor beta chains were read from a single sample in a study of blood T cell repertoires in COVID-19. The table came from immunoSEQ multiplex PCR; TCRdb's copy has only in-frame clones and leaves some out. The sample holds about 290,000 clones; about nine tenths are singletons and the top ten take approximately 1.5%. The sequenced sample consisted of PBMCs or T cells enriched from blood (not recorded which). The receptors here all came from a woman in her thirties or forties who had recovered from COVID-19. Both conserved end residues are trimmed from each CDR3. The order of the fields is D gene, V gene, J gene, CDR3 protein. A D gene is named only where the DNA matches it firmly.

D gene: -; V gene: TRBV5-1; J gene: TRBJ2-6; CDR3 protein: ASSLAPGASGANVLT
D gene: TRBD2; V gene: TRBV5-6; J gene: TRBJ2-3; CDR3 protein: ASSLELAGGFTDTQY
D gene: -; V gene: TRBV7-8; J gene: TRBJ2-2; CDR3 protein: ASIVGQNTGELF
D gene: -; V gene: TRBV30; J gene: TRBJ1-1; CDR3 protein: AWRRPWVNTEAF
D gene: -; V gene: TRBV5-1; J gene: TRBJ1-1; CDR3 protein: ASSLGPTVQSEAF
D gene: -; V gene: TRBV2; J gene: TRBJ1-1; CDR3 protein: ASTVTGHLNTEAF
D gene: -; V gene: TRBV30; J gene: TRBJ2-7; CDR3 protein: AWSYRSTYEQY
D gene: TRBD1; V gene: TRBV4-1; J gene: TRBJ2-2; CDR3 protein: ASSQDLRDRATGELF
D gene: -; V gene: TRBV6-5; J gene: TRBJ2-7; CDR3 protein: ASSPGGANSYEQY
D gene: -; V gene: TRBV9; J gene: TRBJ1-1; CDR3 protein: ASSAIPTVNTEAF
D gene: TRBD2; V gene: TRBV25-1; J gene: TRBJ2-1; CDR3 protein: ASSPSPRKLAGYNEQF
D gene: -; V gene: TRBV19; J gene: TRBJ2-2; CDR3 protein: ASSSPPGELF
D gene: TRBD2; V gene: TRBV6-2/TRBV6-3; J gene: TRBJ2-5; CDR3 protein: ASSYLAGGRETQY
D gene: -; V gene: TRBV6-5; J gene: TRBJ1-1; CDR3 protein: ASSYLRQATEAF
D gene: TRBD1; V gene: TRBV5-1; J gene: TRBJ1-1; CDR3 protein: ASSRDRGLWTEAF
D gene: TRBD1; V gene: TRBV18; J gene: TRBJ2-1; CDR3 protein: ASSPWTGENEQF
D gene: -; V gene: TRBV4-3; J gene: TRBJ1-4; CDR3 protein: ASSPLVGEKLF
D gene: -; V gene: TRBV7-3; J gene: TRBJ2-1; CDR3 protein: ASSYGRGNEQF
D gene: -; V gene: TRBV12-3/TRBV12-4; J gene: TRBJ2-1; CDR3 protein: ASTPQVPQQF
D gene: TRBD2; V gene: TRBV7-8; J gene: TRBJ2-7; CDR3 protein: ASSRPGTSGSEQY
D gene: TRBD2; V gene: TRBV6-2/TRBV6-3; J gene: TRBJ2-1; CDR3 protein: ASSPGLAGVNEQF
D gene: TRBD2; V gene: TRBV3-1/TRBV3-2; J gene: TRBJ2-1; CDR3 protein: ASSRTSGKDEQF
D gene: TRBD1; V gene: TRBV2; J gene: TRBJ1-6; CDR3 protein: ASRRTGGAGSPLH
D gene: -; V gene: TRBV21-1; J gene: TRBJ1-1; CDR3 protein: ASSKVQGDGNTEAF
D gene: TRBD2; V gene: TRBV9; J gene: TRBJ2-2; CDR3 protein: ASNLLAGAEDTGELF
D gene: TRBD1; V gene: TRBV12-5; J gene: TRBJ1-3; CDR3 protein: ASGSLRWTGESLGGNTIY
D gene: TRBD2; V gene: TRBV7-9; J gene: TRBJ2-1; CDR3 protein: ASSSTSGSYNEQF
D gene: -; V gene: TRBV5-4; J gene: TRBJ1-1; CDR3 protein: ASSLAF
D gene: TRBD2; V gene: TRBV7-3; J gene: TRBJ2-1; CDR3 protein: ASSLRAGGYNEQF
D gene: -; V gene: TRBV6-5; J gene: TRBJ2-7; CDR3 protein: ASSYSYSGRSEQY